This T cell receptor beta chain was captured by sequencing in a study of beta chain features in type 1 diabetes. In the study overall: Healthy donors, compared against patients, showed similar age, gender and cell yields.

In this sample, this clone turned up a few times. Its specificity is unknown. The V and J ends lost 5 bases and 4 bases respectively, with 17 bases between them. CDR1 is MGHDK and CDR2 is SYGVNS in the germline V gene. The CDR3 contains 15 residues. Study-wide results and caveats: Within each of all four CD4+ subsets, Type 1 diabetes patients had TCRB CDR3s that were moderately but significantly shorter.

The whole isolated RNA underwent reverse transcription, so sequencing captured expressed TCRB transcripts. About 3.5 million reads, on average, came from each naive, central memory and regulatory T cell sample. Sequenced by immunoSEQ multiplex PCR; TCRdb stores in-frame clones only, minus some. Of 300,000 to 350,000 clones in the sample, approximately 13% are singletons; the top ten hold roughly 0.015%. The sequencing sample was made of naive CD4+ T cells from blood. This chain uses TRBV25-1 with TRBJ2-5; TRBD2 is a possible D gene (6 bases). The receptor was isolated from a woman younger than 35 with type 1 diabetes. This chain's CDR3 is CASSTSTGVSETQYF. The CDR3 DNA reads TGTGCCAGCAGTACTAGTACGGGGGTGTCAGAGACCCAGTACTTC.